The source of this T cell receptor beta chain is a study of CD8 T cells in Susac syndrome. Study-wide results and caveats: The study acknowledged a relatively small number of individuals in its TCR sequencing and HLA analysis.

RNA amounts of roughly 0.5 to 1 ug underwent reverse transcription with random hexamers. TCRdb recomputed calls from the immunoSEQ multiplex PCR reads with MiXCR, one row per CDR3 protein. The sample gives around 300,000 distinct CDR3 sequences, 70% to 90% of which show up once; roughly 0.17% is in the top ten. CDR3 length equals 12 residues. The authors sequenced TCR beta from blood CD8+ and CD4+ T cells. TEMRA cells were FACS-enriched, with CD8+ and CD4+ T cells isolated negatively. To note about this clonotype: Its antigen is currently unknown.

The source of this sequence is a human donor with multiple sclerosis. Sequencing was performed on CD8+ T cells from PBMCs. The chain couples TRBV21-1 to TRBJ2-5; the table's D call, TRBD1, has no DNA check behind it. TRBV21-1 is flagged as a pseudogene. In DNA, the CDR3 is TGTGCCAGCAGCAGTCCCCTTGAGACCCAGTACTTC. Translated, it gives CASSSPLETQYF.